The rows below give T cell receptor beta chains drawn from one sample of a study of PD-1 blockade in classical Hodgkin lymphoma. Some clones are missing from TCRdb's copy, which holds only in-frame ones; the method was immunoSEQ multiplex PCR. The table records about 31,000 clones, 65% to 90% of them present only once. The specimen was CD4+ T cells from blood, collected at baseline. These receptors were taken from a human donor with classical Hodgkin lymphoma. Each CDR3 is given with its conserved first and last residue. Fields, in order: J gene, clone size, D gene, V gene, CDR3 protein, CDR3 DNA. The D gene is left open where the match is weak. Size is stated for part of the rows, as once, few or many counts, or as a class when the clone is expanded.

J: TRBJ2-7; size: .; D: .; V: TRBV11-2; CDR3: CASSLVGKDNYEQYF; DNA: TGTGCCAGCAGCTTAGTGGGCAAGGACAACTACGAGCAGTACTTC
J: TRBJ1-1; size: .; D: .; V: TRBV29-1; CDR3: CSVVQQMRGLAFF; DNA: TGCAGCGTGGTACAACAGATGAGAGGATTGGCTTTCTTT
J: TRBJ2-7; size: .; D: .; V: TRBV13; CDR3: CASSTLYGDYEQYF; DNA: TGTGCCAGCAGCACACTGTACGGGGACTACGAGCAGTACTTC
J: TRBJ2-3; size: .; D: TRBD2; V: TRBV27; CDR3: CASSPISLAGVLDTQYF; DNA: TGTGCCAGCAGCCCCATCTCACTAGCGGGGGTCCTAGATACGCAGTATTTT
J: TRBJ2-3; size: .; D: .; V: TRBV7-6; CDR3: CASSHNTDTQYF; DNA: TGTGCCAGCAGCCATAACACAGATACGCAGTATTTT
J: TRBJ1-1; size: .; D: TRBD1; V: TRBV11-2; CDR3: CASSKTGLNTEAFF; DNA: TGTGCCAGCAGCAAGACAGGGCTAAACACTGAAGCTTTCTTT
J: TRBJ1-1; size: .; D: .; V: TRBV5-4; CDR3: CASSKDRPSLTEAFF; DNA: TGTGCCAGCAGCAAAGACAGGCCTAGCTTGACTGAAGCTTTCTTT
J: TRBJ1-1; size: .; D: TRBD1; V: TRBV5-1; CDR3: CASSLETGVMNTEAFF; DNA: TGCGCCAGCAGCTTGGAGACAGGGGTTATGAACACTGAAGCTTTCTTT
J: TRBJ2-7; size: .; D: .; V: TRBV6-5; CDR3: CASSSGLYNEQYF; DNA: TGTGCCAGCAGTTCCGGGCTATACAACGAGCAGTACTTC
J: TRBJ1-1; size: .; D: TRBD1; V: TRBV6-5; CDR3: CASSGTGDTEAFF; DNA: TGTGCCAGCAGTGGGACAGGGGACACTGAAGCTTTCTTT
J: TRBJ1-2; size: .; D: TRBD1; V: TRBV11-2; CDR3: CASSLEVSGQGWRGYTF; DNA: TGTGCCAGCAGCTTAGAAGTATCGGGACAGGGGTGGAGGGGCTACACCTTC
J: TRBJ1-2; size: .; D: .; V: TRBV11-2; CDR3: CASGELDSYGYTF; DNA: TGTGCCAGCGGGGAACTGGACTCCTATGGCTACACCTTC
J: TRBJ2-7; size: .; D: TRBD2; V: TRBV4-1; CDR3: CASSPTRLLAGGFHEQYF; DNA: TGCGCCAGCAGCCCCACAAGGTTGCTAGCGGGAGGTTTCCACGAGCAGTACTTC
J: TRBJ2-7; size: once; D: TRBD2; V: TRBV15; CDR3: CATSGTSGYYEQYF; DNA: TGTGCCACCAGCGGGACTAGCGGCTACTACGAGCAGTACTTC
J: TRBJ2-7; size: .; D: .; V: TRBV4-1; CDR3: CASSQGGQLSYEQYF; DNA: TGCGCCAGCAGCCAAGGCGGGCAACTCTCCTACGAGCAGTACTTC
J: TRBJ2-1; size: .; D: TRBD1; V: TRBV5-5; CDR3: CASSPGQGVDEQFF; DNA: TGTGCCAGCAGCCCCGGACAGGGGGTCGATGAGCAGTTCTTC
J: TRBJ2-5; size: .; D: TRBD2; V: TRBV14; CDR3: CASSQTDRVLAGIQETQYF; DNA: TGTGCCAGCAGCCAAACCGACAGGGTACTAGCGGGAATCCAAGAGACCCAGTACTTC
J: TRBJ2-1; size: .; D: .; V: TRBV11-3; CDR3: CASSLSRGERNNEQFF; DNA: TGTGCCAGCAGCCTGAGCCGCGGGGAGCGAAACAATGAGCAGTTCTTC
J: TRBJ1-2; size: .; D: TRBD1; V: TRBV6-1; CDR3: CASSSRRQGGYGYTF; DNA: TGTGCCAGCAGTTCACGCCGACAGGGGGGTTATGGCTACACCTTC
J: TRBJ1-5; size: .; D: .; V: TRBV6-1; CDR3: CASHPRGNGNQPQHF; DNA: TGTGCCAGCCACCCTAGGGGTAACGGCAATCAGCCCCAGCATTTT